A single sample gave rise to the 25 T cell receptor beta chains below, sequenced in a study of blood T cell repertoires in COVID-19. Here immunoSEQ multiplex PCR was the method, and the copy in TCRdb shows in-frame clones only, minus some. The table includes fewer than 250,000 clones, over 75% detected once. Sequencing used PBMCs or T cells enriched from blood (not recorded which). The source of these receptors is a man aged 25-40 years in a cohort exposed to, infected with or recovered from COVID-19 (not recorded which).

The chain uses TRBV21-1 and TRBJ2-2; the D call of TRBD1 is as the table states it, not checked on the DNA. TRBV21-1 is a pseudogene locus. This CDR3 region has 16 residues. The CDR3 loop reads CASSKGTRACTGELFF. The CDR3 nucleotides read TGTGCCAGCAGCAAAGGTACCAGGGCGTGCACCGGGGAGCTGTTTTTT.

The CDR3 is CATNMGQGMSNQPQHF. In DNA form, the CDR3 reads TGTGCCACAAACATGGGACAGGGGATGAGCAATCAGCCCCAGCATTTT. This chain connects TRBV19 to TRBJ1-5; TRBD1 agrees at 10 bases. This CDR3 comprises 16 residues. CDR1 LNHDA and CDR2 SQIVND come from the germline V gene (reference sequence). The ends lost 10 bases at V and 1 base at J; junction bases unmatched: 10.

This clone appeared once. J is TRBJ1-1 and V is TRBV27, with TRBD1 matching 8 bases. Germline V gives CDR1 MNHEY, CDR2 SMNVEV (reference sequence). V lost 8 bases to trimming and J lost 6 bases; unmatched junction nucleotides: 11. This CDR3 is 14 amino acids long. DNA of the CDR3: TGTGCCAGCGGCCGACCAGGGGGCAGCGCTGAAGCTTTCTTT. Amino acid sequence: CASGRPGGSAEAFF.

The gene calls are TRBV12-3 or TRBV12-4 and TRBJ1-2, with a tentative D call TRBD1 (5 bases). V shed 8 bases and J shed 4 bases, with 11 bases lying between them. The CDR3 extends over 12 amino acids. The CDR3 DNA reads TGTGCCAGCGGTCAGGGAGGCTATGGCTACACCTTC. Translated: CASGQGGYGYTF.

Here the CDR3 reads CASSQDRQVSYEQYF. In nucleotides, the CDR3 is TGTGCCAGCAGCCAAGATCGCCAGGTTTCCTACGAGCAGTACTTC. The V call is TRBV4-2, the J call TRBJ2-7; D ambiguous. The V end was cut by 0 bases, the J end by 1 base, with 10 bases between. Germline CDR1 is LGHNA and CDR2 is YNFKEQ. The CDR3 has 15 amino acids.

The CDR3, as DNA: TGTGCCAGCAACCTCCCGACAGGGGGATATGAAAAACTGTTTTTT. It encodes CASNLPTGGYEKLFF. This chain connects TRBV28 to TRBJ1-4; 9 bases map to TRBD1. The CDR3 has 15 residues. V dropped 7 bases and J dropped 6; count of bases not matched to a gene: 9. Germline CDR1 and CDR2: MDHEN and SYDVKM.

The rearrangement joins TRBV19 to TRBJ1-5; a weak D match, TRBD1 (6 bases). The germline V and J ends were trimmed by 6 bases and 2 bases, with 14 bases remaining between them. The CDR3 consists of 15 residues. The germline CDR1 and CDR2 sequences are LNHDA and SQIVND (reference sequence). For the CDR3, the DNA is TGTGCCAGTAGGGAAGGACAGTCCCGCAATCAGCCCCAGCATTTT. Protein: CASREGQSRNQPQHF.

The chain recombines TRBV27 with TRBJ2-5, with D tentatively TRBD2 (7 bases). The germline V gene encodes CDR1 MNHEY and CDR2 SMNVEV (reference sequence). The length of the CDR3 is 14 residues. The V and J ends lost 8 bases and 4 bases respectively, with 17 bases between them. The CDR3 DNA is TGTGCCAGCGCGATGGAGGGAGGGGGAGAGACCCAGTACTTC. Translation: CASAMEGGGETQYF.

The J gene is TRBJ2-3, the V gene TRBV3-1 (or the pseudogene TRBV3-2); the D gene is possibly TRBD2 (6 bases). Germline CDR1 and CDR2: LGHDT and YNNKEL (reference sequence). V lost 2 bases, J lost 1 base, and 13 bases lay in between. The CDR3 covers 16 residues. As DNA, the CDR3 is TGTGCCAGCAGCCAAATTCTAGCGTCCCGCACAGATACGCAGTATTTT. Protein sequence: CASSQILASRTDTQYF.

The CDR3 DNA reads TGTGCCAGCAGCCTAAACGGGCAGGGAAACTTCGCGAACACCGGGGAGCTGTTTTTT. As protein: CASSLNGQGNFANTGELFF. J is TRBJ2-2 and V is TRBV7-3, with TRBD1 as a possible D gene (5 bases). Germline values: CDR1 SGHTA, CDR2 FQGTGA. The CDR3 is made up of 19 amino acids. The V end was cut by 5 bases, the J end by 0 bases, with 22 bases between.

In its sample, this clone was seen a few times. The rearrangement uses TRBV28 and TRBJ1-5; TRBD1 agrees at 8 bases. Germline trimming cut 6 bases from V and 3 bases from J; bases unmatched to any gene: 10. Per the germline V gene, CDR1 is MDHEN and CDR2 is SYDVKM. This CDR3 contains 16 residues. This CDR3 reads CASSSGTGALNQPQHF. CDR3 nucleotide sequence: TGTGCCAGCAGCTCTGGGACAGGAGCCCTCAATCAGCCCCAGCATTTT. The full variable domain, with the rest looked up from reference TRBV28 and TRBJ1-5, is DVKVTQSSRYLVKRTGEKVFLECVQDMDHENMFWYRQDPGLGLRLIYFSYDVKMKEKGDIPEGYSVSREKKERFSLILESASTNQTSMYLCASSSGTGALNQPQHFGDGTRLSIL.

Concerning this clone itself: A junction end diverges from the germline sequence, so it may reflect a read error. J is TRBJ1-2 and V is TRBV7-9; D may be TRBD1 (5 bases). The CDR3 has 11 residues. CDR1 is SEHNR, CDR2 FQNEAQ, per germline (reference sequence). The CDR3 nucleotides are TGTGCCAGCAGCCCTTCGGGGGGAGGAAACTTC. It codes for CASSPSGGGNF. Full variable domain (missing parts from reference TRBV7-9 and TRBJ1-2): DTGVSQNPRHKITKRGQNVTFRCDPISEHNRLYWYRQTLGQGPEFLTYFQNEAQLEKSRLLSDRFSAERPKGSFSTLEIQRTEQGDSAMYLCASSPSGGGNFGSGTRLTVV.

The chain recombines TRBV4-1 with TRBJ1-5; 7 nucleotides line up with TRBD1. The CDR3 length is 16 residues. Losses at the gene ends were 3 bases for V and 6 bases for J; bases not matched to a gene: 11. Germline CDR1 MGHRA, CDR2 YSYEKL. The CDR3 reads CASSQRQGSAGQPQHF. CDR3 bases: TGCGCCAGCAGCCAGAGACAGGGCTCAGCGGGTCAGCCCCAGCATTTT.

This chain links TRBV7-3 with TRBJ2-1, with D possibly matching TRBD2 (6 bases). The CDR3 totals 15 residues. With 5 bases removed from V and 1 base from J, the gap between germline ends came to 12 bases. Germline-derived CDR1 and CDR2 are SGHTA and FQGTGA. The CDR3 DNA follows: TGTGCCAGCAGCCCATTGGGGGGTTCCTACAATGAGCAGTTCTTC. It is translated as CASSPLGGSYNEQFF.

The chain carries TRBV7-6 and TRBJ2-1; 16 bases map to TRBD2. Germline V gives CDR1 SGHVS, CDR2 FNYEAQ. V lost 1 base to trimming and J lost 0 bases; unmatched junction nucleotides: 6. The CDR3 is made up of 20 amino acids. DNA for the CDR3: TGTGCCAGCAGCTTAGGGCCGGGACTAGCGGGAGGGAGCTCCTACAATGAGCAGTTCTTC. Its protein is CASSLGPGLAGGSSYNEQFF.

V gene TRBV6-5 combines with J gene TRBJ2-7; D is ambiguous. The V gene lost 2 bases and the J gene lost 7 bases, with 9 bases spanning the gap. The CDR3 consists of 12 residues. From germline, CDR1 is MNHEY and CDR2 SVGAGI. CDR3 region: CASSYGSREQYF. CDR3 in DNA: TGTGCCAGCAGTTACGGCTCTAGGGAGCAGTACTTC.

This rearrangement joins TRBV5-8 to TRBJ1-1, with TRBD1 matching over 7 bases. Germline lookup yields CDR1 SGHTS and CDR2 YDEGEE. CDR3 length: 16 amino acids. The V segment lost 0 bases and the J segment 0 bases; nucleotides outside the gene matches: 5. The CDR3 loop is CASSLVKDRLNTEAFF. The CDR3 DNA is TGTGCCAGCAGCTTGGTAAAGGACAGGCTGAACACTGAAGCTTTCTTT.

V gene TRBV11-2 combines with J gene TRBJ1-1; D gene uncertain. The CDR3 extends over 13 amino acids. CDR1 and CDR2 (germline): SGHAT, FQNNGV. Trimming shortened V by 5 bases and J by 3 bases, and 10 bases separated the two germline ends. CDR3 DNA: TGTGCCAGCAGCCTTAGAAGCGACACTGAAGCTTTCTTT. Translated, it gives CASSLRSDTEAFF.

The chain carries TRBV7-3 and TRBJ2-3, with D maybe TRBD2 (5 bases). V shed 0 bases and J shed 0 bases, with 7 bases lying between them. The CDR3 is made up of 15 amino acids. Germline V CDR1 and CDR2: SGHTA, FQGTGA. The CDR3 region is CASSLTGVSTDTQYF. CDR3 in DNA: TGTGCCAGCAGCTTAACCGGGGTTAGCACAGATACGCAGTATTTT.

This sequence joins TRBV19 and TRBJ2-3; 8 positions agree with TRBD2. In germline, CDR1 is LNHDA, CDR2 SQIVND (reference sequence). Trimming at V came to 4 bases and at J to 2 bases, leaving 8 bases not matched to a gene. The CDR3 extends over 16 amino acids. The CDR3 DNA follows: TGTGCCAGTAGTACGGGGGGGCGGCTAGACACAGATACGCAGTATTTT. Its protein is CASSTGGRLDTDTQYF.

The CDR3 protein is CASSLASSLNEKLFF. CDR3 sequence (DNA): TGTGCCAGCAGCTTAGCAAGTAGCCTTAATGAAAAACTGTTTTTT. The chain joins TRBV7-9 to TRBJ1-4; no clear D. The V gene lost 0 bases and the J gene lost 4 bases, with 9 bases spanning the gap. Germline V CDR1 and CDR2: SEHNR, FQNEAQ (reference sequence). The length of the CDR3 is 15 residues.

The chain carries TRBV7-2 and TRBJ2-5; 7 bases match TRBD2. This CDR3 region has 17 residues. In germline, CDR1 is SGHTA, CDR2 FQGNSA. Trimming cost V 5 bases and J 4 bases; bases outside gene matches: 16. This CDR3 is CASSHRGASGSRETQYF. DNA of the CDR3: TGTGCCAGCAGCCATAGAGGGGCTAGCGGCTCTCGAGAGACCCAGTACTTC. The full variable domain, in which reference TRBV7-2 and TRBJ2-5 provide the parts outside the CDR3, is GAGVSQSPSNKVTEKGKDVELRCDPISGHTALYWYRQSLGQGLEFLIYFQGNSAPDKSGLPSDRFSAERTGGSVSTLTIQRTQQEDSAVYLCASSHRGASGSRETQYFGPGTRLLVL.

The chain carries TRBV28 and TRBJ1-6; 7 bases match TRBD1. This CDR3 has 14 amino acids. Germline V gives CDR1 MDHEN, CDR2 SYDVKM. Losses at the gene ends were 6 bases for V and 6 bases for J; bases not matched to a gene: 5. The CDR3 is CASSQNRGNSPLHF. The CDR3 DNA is TGTGCCAGCAGCCAAAACAGGGGTAATTCACCCCTCCACTTT.

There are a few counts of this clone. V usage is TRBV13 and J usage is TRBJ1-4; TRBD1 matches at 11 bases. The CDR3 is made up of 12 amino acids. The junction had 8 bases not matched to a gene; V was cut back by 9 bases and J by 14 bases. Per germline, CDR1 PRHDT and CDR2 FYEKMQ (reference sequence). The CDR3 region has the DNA TGTGCCAGTTCGGACAGGGGGCCAGGGCTGTTTTTT. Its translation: CASSDRGPGLFF.

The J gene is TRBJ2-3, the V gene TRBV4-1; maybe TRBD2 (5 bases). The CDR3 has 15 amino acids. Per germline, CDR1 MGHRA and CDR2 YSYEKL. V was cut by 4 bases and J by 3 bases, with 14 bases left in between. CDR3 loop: CASSLWTRSTDTQYF. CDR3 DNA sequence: TGCGCCAGCAGCCTTTGGACTCGATCGACAGATACGCAGTATTTT.